The following is a T cell receptor beta chain sequence with its context. This clonotype came up a few times. Its cognate antigen has yet to be identified. Within one base of it there is no much larger clone, and no base qualities were kept. This specimen comes from a study of blood T cells in healthy people across ages (dated by TCRdb to between 2014 and 2017). A note on the overall study: In model experiments, template switching captured about one uniquely barcoded TCR beta cDNA molecule for every two T cells. The donors were divided into four age groups: young (average around 16 years), middle-aged (approximately 41), aged (roughly 66) and long-lived (roughly 88). The study measured age-related changes in TCR beta repertoire diversity using deep sequencing normalized with unique cDNA molecular identifiers. To avoid experimental bias, donors of different ages were randomly spread across the sequencing lanes. Using the same blood draw, the study looked at two additional independent replicas of 1 million unique cDNA reads for two donors, one aged 18 to 30 and the other aged 80 or older. Study-wide conclusions, independent of this receptor: Conclusive comparison of naive and antigen-experienced compartments was prevented by the profiling of bulk unsorted PBMCs. Estimates of total diversity from one million sequenced T cells were regarded as lower bounds and underestimates. As age increased, observed TCR beta diversity per million T cells dropped in a roughly linear way, and a significant reduction was already evident by age around 41. The CMV infection status of donors was not known, potentially confounding age-related changes in expanded clonotypes. There was a strong correlation between observed TCR beta diversity and the percentage of naive T cells measured by flow cytometry. Compared with the aged group, the long-lived group had more naive CD4+ T cells, fewer expanded clones and increased TCR diversity, suggesting age selection.

Systemically healthy Caucasian individuals from Russia, around 39 in total and aged roughly 6 to 90 years, were included as donors. Roughly 10 milliliters of peripheral blood were collected from each donor into EDTA-treated Vacutainer tubes. Ficoll-Paque density-gradient centrifugation was used to isolate PBMCs, with at least 7 million per sample. Trizol reagent was used to extract total RNA from the PBMCs, yielding at least 5 micrograms per sample. For every donor, an aliquot of PBMCs went through flow cytometry to measure the percentages of naive CD45RAhigh/CD27high T cells. Receptor libraries were prepared by 5' RACE. Reads for this sample came from an Illumina HiSeq 2500. The second PCR ran for about 6 to 12 cycles and used a J-beta primer mix along with a sample-barcoded 5' primer. A unique molecular identifier was introduced onto each TCR beta cDNA molecule by a template-switch 5' adaptor carrying 12 random nucleotides. Each sample yielded at least 2.5 million CDR3-containing paired-end reads. First-strand cDNA was synthesized from all RNA with the Mint cDNA synthesis kit, primed by a TRBC-specific oligonucleotide. Following uracil-DNA glycosylase treatment, all cDNA underwent a first 18-cycle PCR with the universal primers M1SS and BC2_uni_R. The paper's processing steps were these. Normalization of each sample was performed by random selection of 1 million high-quality reads, each carrying a distinct molecular identifier. Instead of being binned into consensus sequences, reads with shared molecular identifiers were discarded. CDR3 identification, clonotype clustering and error correction used MiTCR with a Q25 quality threshold and the strictest error-elimination algorithm. A nonparametric unseen species model with Euler transformation was used to estimate a lower bound on total TCR beta diversity. The public reads were reprocessed in TCRdb via fastp at Q25 and MiXCR, keeping in-frame beta chains. Under each unique CDR3 protein, matching rows form one entry showing the most common genes and DNA. The V and J calls and clone size are TCRdb's, not the authors'. Recorded for this sample are 1.4 million or so distinct CDR3 sequences; under 55% of them occurred a single time. Clones ranked in the top ten supply 4% of the sample.

The clonotype comes from a young woman in good health. Sample: blood.

The CDR3 region: CASSVGEFYGYTF. Read as DNA, the sequence is TGTGCCAGCAGCGTAGGAGAATTCTATGGCTACACCTTC. The rearranged chain carries TRBV9 and TRBJ1-2; the D gene cannot be resolved reliably. The germline V gene encodes CDR1 SGDLS and CDR2 YYNGEE. V sheds 0 bases and J sheds 4 bases, leaving 7 bases between their ends. The CDR3 has 13 amino acids, counting the end cysteine and phenylalanine. The retained sequence is limited to the CDR3, 39 bases, with the frame set at the first base. Here the CDR3 is joined to the reference TRBV9 and TRBJ1-2 genes, and the full variable domain is: DSGVTQTPKHLITATGQRVTLRCSPRSGDLSVYWYQQSLDQGLQFLIQYYNGEERAKGNILERFSAQQFPDLHSELNLSSLELGDSALYFCASSVGEFYGYTFGSGTRLTVV.